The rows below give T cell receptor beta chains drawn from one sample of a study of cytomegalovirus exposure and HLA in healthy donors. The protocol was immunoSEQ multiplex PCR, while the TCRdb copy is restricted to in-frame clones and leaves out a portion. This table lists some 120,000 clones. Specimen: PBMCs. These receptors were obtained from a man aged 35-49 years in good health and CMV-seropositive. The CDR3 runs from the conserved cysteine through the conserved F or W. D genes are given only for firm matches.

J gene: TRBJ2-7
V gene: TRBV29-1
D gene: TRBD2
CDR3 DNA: TGCAGCGTTGAAGGTCGGGGAGGGCGCGAGCAGTACTTC
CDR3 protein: CSVEGRGGREQYF

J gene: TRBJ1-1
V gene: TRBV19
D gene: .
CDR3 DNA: TGTGCCAGTAGTATTGGTCCAGGGGAAGCTTTCTTT
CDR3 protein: CASSIGPGEAFF

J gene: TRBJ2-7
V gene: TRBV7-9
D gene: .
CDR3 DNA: TGTGCCAGCAGTGTCCAGCCGGGAGCCTACGAGCAGTACTTC
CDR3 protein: CASSVQPGAYEQYF

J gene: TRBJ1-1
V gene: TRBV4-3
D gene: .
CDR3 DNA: TGCGCCAGCAGCCAAGATGTAGGGCACCAGGGTGGAGAAGCTTTCTTT
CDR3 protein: CASSQDVGHQGGEAFF

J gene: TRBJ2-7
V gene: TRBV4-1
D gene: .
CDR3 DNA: TGCGCCAGCAGCCAACAGGGCGGCGACTACGAGCAGTACTTC
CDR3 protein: CASSQQGGDYEQYF

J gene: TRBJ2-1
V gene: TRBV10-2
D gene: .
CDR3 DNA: TGCGCCAGCAATCCCCTCCAGGGACTGCCTAGCAATGAGCAGTTCTTC
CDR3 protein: CASNPLQGLPSNEQFF

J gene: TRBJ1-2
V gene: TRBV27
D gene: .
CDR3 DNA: TGTGCCAGCAGTTTGGGCGACGGATTCTATGGCTACACCTTC
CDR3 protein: CASSLGDGFYGYTF

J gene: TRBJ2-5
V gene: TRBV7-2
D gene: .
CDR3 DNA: TGTGCCAGCAGCTTAGGGGGCCTTCAGACCCAGTACTTC
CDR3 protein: CASSLGGLQTQYF

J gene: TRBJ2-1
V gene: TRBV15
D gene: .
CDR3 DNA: TGTGCCACCAGCAGAGAGGCAGGGTCCTACAATGAGCAGTTCTTC
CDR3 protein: CATSREAGSYNEQFF

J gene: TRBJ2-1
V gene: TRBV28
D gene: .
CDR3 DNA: TGTGCCAGCAGACTCGAAGGGGGGCGGGAGTACCCCTACAATGAGCAGTTCTTC
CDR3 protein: CASRLEGGREYPYNEQFF

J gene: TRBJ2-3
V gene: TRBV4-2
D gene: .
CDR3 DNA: TGTGCCAGCAGCCAAGATGGCGGGGCAGATACGCAGTATTTT
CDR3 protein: CASSQDGGADTQYF

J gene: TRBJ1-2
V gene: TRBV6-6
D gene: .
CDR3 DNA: TGTGCCAGCAGTCATCGAGGGAGCACTAACTATGGCTACACCTTC
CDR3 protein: CASSHRGSTNYGYTF

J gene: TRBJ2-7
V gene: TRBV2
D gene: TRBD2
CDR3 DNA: TGTGCCAGCAGTGCCCGACTAGCGAGCGAGCAGTACTTC
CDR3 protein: CASSARLASEQYF

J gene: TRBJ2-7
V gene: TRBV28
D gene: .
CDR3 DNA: TGTGCCAGCAGTGGACAGAGTTTCTACGAGCAGTACTTC
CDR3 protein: CASSGQSFYEQYF

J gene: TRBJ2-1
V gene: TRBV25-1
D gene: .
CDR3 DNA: TGTGCCAGCAGTGACCCAGACACCTACAATGAGCAGTTCTTC
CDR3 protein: CASSDPDTYNEQFF

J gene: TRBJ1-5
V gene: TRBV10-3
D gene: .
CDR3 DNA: TGTGCCATCAGTGTACAGCTAAATCAGCCCCAGCATTTT
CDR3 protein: CAISVQLNQPQHF

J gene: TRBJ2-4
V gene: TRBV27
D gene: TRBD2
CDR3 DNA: TGTGCCAGCAGTTCGGGACTAGCGGGAGGCCGAGTGTGGGACATTCAGTACTTC
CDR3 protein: CASSSGLAGGRVWDIQYF

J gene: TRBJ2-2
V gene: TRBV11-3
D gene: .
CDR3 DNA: TGTGCCAGCAGCTTAGGTTCTGCAGGGGGGACCGGGGAGCTGTTTTTT
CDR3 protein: CASSLGSAGGTGELFF